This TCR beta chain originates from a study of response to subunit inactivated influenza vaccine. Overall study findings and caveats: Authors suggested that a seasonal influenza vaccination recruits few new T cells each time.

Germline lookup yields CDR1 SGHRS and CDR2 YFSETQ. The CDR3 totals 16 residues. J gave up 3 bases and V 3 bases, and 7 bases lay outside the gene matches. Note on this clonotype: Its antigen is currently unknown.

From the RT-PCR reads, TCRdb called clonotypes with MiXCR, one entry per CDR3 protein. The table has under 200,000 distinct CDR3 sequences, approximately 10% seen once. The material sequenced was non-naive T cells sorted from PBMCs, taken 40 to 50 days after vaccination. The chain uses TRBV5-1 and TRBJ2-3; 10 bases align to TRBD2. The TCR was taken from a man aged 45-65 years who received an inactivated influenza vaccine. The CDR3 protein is CASSYQSSGRTDTQYF. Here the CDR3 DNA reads TGCGCCAGCAGCTACCAATCTAGCGGGAGAACAGATACGCAGTATTTT.